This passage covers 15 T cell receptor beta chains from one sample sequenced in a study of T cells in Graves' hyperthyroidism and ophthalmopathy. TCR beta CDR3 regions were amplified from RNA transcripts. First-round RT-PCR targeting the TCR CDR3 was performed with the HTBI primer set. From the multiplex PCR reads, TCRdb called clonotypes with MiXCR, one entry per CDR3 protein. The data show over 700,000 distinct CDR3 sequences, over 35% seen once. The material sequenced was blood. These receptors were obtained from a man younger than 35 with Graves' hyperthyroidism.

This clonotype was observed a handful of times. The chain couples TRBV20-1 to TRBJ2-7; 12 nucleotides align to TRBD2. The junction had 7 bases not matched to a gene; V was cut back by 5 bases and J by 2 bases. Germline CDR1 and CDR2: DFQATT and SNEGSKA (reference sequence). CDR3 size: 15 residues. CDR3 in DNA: TGCAGTGCTCCGCGGACTAGCGGGGATACCTACGAGCAGTACTTC. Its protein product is CSAPRTSGDTYEQYF.

As DNA, the CDR3 is TGCGCCAGCAGCGGAGCGAGACTGGGCCTCGAGCAGTACTTC. Its translation is CASSGARLGLEQYF. The chain is built from TRBV5-1 and TRBJ2-7; no definite D call. CDR3 length: 14 amino acids. Deletions cut 4 bases from V and 6 bases from J, with 17 bases between. The germline V gene encodes CDR1 SGHRS and CDR2 YFSETQ.

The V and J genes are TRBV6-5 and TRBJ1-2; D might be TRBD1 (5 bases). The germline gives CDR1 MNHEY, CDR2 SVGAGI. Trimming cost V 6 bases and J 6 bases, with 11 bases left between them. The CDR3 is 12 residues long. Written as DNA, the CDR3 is TGTGCCAGCAGCCGGGACGAGAATGGCTACACCTTC. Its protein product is CASSRDENGYTF.

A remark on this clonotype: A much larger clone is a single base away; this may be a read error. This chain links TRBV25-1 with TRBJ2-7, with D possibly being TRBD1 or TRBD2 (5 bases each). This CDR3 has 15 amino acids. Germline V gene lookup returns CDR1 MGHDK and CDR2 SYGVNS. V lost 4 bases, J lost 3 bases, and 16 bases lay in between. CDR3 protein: CASSARGRPIYEQYF. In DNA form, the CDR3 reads TGTGCCAGCAGTGCCCGGGGCAGGCCTATCTACGAGCAGTACTTC.

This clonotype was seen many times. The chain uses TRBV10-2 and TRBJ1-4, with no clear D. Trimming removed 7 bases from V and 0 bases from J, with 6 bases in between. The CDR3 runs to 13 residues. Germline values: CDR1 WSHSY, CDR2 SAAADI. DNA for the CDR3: TGCGCCAGCAAAGCAGCAACTAATGAAAAACTGTTTTTT. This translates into CASKAATNEKLFF.

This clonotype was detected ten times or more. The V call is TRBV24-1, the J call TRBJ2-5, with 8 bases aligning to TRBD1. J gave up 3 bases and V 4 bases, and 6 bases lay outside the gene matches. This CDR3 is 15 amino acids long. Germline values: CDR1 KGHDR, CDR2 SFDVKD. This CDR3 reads CATSEIGQGEETQYF. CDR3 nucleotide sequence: TGTGCCACCAGTGAAATCGGACAGGGCGAAGAGACCCAGTACTTC.

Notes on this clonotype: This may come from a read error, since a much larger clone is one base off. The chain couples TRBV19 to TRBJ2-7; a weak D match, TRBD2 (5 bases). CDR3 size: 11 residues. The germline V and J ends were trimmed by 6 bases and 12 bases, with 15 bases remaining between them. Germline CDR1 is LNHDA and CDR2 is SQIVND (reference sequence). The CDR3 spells CASRSGETRYF. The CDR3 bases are TGTGCCAGTAGGAGTGGGGAGACCCGGTACTTC.

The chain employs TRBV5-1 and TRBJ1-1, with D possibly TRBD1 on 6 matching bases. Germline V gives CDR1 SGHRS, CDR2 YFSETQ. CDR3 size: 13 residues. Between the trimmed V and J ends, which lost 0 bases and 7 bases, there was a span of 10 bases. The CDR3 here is CASSLAGDFEAFF. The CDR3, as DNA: TGCGCCAGCAGCTTGGCAGGGGACTTTGAAGCTTTCTTT. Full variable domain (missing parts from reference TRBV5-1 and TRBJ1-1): KAGVTQTPRYLIKTRGQQVTLSCSPISGHRSVSWYQQTPGQGLQFLFEYFSETQRNKGNFPGRFSGRQFSNSRSEMNVSTLELGDSALYLCASSLAGDFEAFFGQGTRLTVV.

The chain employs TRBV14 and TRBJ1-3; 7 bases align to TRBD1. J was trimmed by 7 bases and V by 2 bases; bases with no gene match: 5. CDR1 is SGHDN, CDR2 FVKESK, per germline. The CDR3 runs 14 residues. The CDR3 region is CASSQRTGRNTIYF. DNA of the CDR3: TGTGCCAGCAGCCAAAGGACAGGACGGAACACCATATATTTT.

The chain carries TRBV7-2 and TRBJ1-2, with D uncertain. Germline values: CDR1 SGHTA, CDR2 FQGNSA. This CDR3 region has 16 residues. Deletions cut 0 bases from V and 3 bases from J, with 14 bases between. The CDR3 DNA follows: TGTGCCAGCAGCTTAGCCGGACTAGCGGGAGACTATGGCTACACCTTC. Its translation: CASSLAGLAGDYGYTF.

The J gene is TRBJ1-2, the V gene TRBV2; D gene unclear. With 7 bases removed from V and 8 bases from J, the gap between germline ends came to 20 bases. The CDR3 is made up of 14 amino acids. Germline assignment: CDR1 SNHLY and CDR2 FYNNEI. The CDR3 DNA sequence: TGTGCCAGCACCCCTCTCGGGTCGGGCTACGGCTACACCTTC. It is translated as CASTPLGSGYGYTF.

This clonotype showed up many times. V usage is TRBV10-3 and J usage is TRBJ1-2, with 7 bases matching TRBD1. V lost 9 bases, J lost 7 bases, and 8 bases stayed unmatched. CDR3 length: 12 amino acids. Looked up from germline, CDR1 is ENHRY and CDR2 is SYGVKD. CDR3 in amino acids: CAIWTGGGGYTF. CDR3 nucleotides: TGTGCCATATGGACAGGAGGCGGTGGCTACACCTTC.

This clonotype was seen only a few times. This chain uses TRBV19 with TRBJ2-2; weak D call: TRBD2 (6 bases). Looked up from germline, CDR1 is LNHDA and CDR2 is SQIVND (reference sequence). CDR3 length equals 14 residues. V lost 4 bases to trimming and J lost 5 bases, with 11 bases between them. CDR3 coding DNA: TGTGCCAGTAGTACTCCCGGGACTACCGGGGAGCTGTTTTTT. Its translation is CASSTPGTTGELFF.

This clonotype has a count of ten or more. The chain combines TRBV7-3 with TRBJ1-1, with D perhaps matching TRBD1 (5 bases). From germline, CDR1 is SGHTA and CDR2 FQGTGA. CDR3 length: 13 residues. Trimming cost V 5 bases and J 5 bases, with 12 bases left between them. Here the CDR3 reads CASSTTGLTEAFF. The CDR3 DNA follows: TGTGCCAGCAGCACAACAGGATTGACTGAAGCTTTCTTT.

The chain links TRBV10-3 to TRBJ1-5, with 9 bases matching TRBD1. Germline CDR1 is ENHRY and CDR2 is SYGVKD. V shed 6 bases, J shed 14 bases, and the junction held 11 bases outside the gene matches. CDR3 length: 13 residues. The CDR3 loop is CAISPGQGGHEHF. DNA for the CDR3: TGTGCCATCAGCCCGGGACAGGGAGGCCACGAGCATTTT.